The T cell receptor beta chain described here comes from a study of OX40 agonist ivuxolimab in advanced cancers. Comments on this clone: What it binds is not known.

V lost 6 bases, J lost 0 bases, and 8 bases lay in between. The germline gives CDR1 MNHEY, CDR2 SVGAGI. The CDR3 sequence is 13 residues long. The data were produced by immunoSEQ multiplex PCR, yet TCRdb's version contains in-frame clones alone and is incomplete. Here the sample spans 77,000 or so clones, 85% to 95% being singletons. Notes on the study in general: Antigen specificity was not determined for the expanded peripheral T cells.

The sequences come from CD4+ or CD8+ T cells sorted from blood, collected in a trial of the OX40 agonist ivuxolimab. The source is an adult with an advanced solid tumor such as melanoma, head and neck, liver or kidney cancer. The J gene is TRBJ1-1, the V gene TRBV6-5, with D unclear. CDR3 residues: CASSHGVNTEAFF. In DNA form, the CDR3 reads TGTGCCAGCAGCCATGGGGTGAACACTGAAGCTTTCTTT.